The rows below give T cell receptor beta chains drawn from one sample of a study of OX40 agonist ivuxolimab in advanced cancers. The data were produced by immunoSEQ multiplex PCR, yet TCRdb's version contains in-frame clones alone and is incomplete. Of about 58,000 clones listed, 86% were seen once; the top ten hold about 1%. The specimen comprised CD4+ or CD8+ T cells sorted from blood, sampled in a trial of the OX40 agonist ivuxolimab. These receptors were taken from an adult with an advanced solid tumor such as melanoma, head and neck, liver or kidney cancer. CDR3s include the opening cysteine and the closing phenylalanine or tryptophan. Each record gives: CDR3 DNA, CDR3 protein, clone size, D gene, J gene, V gene. The D gene is left open where the match is weak. Rows give clone size only sometimes, using once, few, many, or a class for an expanded clone.

TGCGCCAGCAGCCTGACAGGGAGCGGCTACACCTTC,CASSLTGSGYTF,few,TRBD1,TRBJ1-2,TRBV4-1
TGTGCCAGCATCGTCAGCGGGGGGGTCGGGGAGCTGTTTTTT,CASIVSGGVGELFF,NA,TRBD2,TRBJ2-2,TRBV11-2
TGTGCTAGTGGTTTGGGAGGGGCTCGTGAAAAACTGTTTTTT,CASGLGGAREKLFF,NA,NA,TRBJ1-4,TRBV12-5
TGTGCCAGCAGCCTGACAGGGGGAGTCAATGGCTACACCTTC,CASSLTGGVNGYTF,once,TRBD1,TRBJ1-2,TRBV6-1
TGCGCCAGCAGCCAAGGTGTGCGGGGGGGCGGTTCGGGCACAGATACGCAGTATTTT,CASSQGVRGGGSGTDTQYF,NA,TRBD2,TRBJ2-3,TRBV4-1
TGTGCTAGTGGTTTGGGGGTGAGCGCGAACACCGGGGAGCTGTTTTTT,CASGLGVSANTGELFF,NA,NA,TRBJ2-2,TRBV12-5
TGTGCCAGTACTACCCCTCCTCGGCCAGGGGGCATCTATGGCTACACCTTC,CASTTPPRPGGIYGYTF,NA,TRBD1,TRBJ1-2,TRBV19
TGTGCCAGTAGGGTAAGGGGATACAATGAGCAGTTCTTC,CASRVRGYNEQFF,NA,NA,TRBJ2-1,TRBV19
TGTGCCAGCATGTTTGGGGGATCGGGTGGCTACACCTTC,CASMFGGSGGYTF,NA,NA,TRBJ1-2,TRBV2
TGTGCCAGCTCACCGGCGACTAGTCTGGTCAATGAGCAGTTCTTC,CASSPATSLVNEQFF,once,NA,TRBJ2-1,TRBV19
TGCGCCAGCAGCTTGGGTAGGGACAGGGTAAGGGACGAGCAGTACTTC,CASSLGRDRVRDEQYF,NA,TRBD1,TRBJ2-7,TRBV5-1
TGTGCCAGCACCGGACAGGGGCTTATTGGTTCACCCCTCCACTTT,CASTGQGLIGSPLHF,NA,TRBD1,TRBJ1-6,TRBV6-5
TGTGCCATCAGTGAGCTCGGACAGCCCTACGAGCAGTACTTC,CAISELGQPYEQYF,few,NA,TRBJ2-7,TRBV10-3
TGTGCCAGTAGTACCCGGGCCGTCACTAATGAAAAACTGTTTTTT,CASSTRAVTNEKLFF,NA,NA,TRBJ1-4,TRBV19
TGCGCCAGCACGGTGGCCCTGGGGCCCAACACTGAAGCTTTCTTT,CASTVALGPNTEAFF,NA,NA,TRBJ1-1,TRBV5-1
TGTGCCAGTAGTTTTAGATCTGGGGGGGTTCTAACAGATACGCAGTATTTT,CASSFRSGGVLTDTQYF,NA,TRBD2,TRBJ2-3,TRBV19
TGTGCCAGCCGGGTGGGTCGGGCACCCCTCCACTTT,CASRVGRAPLHF,NA,NA,TRBJ1-6,TRBV6-1
TGTGCCAGCGAGGGACATCGGGGATTGGGAGCTTTCTTT,CASEGHRGLGAFF,NA,NA,TRBJ1-1,TRBV19
TGTGCCAGTAGGGTCCGGACAGCCGGGGTAGCCTCACCCCTCCACTTT,CASRVRTAGVASPLHF,NA,NA,TRBJ1-6,TRBV19
TGTGCCAGCAGCTTTATTCTAGCGGCTATGCACAATGAGCAGTTCTTC,CASSFILAAMHNEQFF,NA,TRBD2,TRBJ2-1,TRBV7-9
TGTGCCAGCAGCTTCGGGGGGAATCAGCCCCAGCATTTT,CASSFGGNQPQHF,once,NA,TRBJ1-5,TRBV5-6
TGTGCCAGCAGCTTGGCGGGGGGCACAGATACGCAGTATTTT,CASSLAGGTDTQYF,NA,NA,TRBJ2-3,TRBV5-4
TGTGCCAGCAGCCCCTGGGCTAACCAAGAGACCCAGTACTTC,CASSPWANQETQYF,NA,NA,TRBJ2-5,TRBV9
TGTGCCAGCAGCACCCGGGGGGGAAGGAGGAACTATGGCTACACCTTC,CASSTRGGRRNYGYTF,NA,NA,TRBJ1-2,TRBV7-9
TGTGCCAGCAGCCAAGGCGGGGGGGCGCTAACCGGGGAGCTGTTTTTT,CASSQGGGALTGELFF,once,TRBD2,TRBJ2-2,TRBV4-2
TGTGCCAGCTCGCGACAGGGGGCCTACGAGCAGTACTTC,CASSRQGAYEQYF,NA,TRBD1,TRBJ2-7,TRBV18
TGTGCCAGCAGGGTAAGAGGGATTGGGTCCTACGAGCAGTACTTC,CASRVRGIGSYEQYF,NA,NA,TRBJ2-7,TRBV27
TGCAGCGTTGAAGTCACAGGGGGCGTGGGCGGGGAGCTGTTTTTT,CSVEVTGGVGGELFF,NA,TRBD1,TRBJ2-2,TRBV29-1
TGTGCCAGCAGACGAGGGCAGCAGGGACAGCCCCAGCATTTT,CASRRGQQGQPQHF,NA,NA,TRBJ1-5,TRBV6-1
TGTGCCAGCAGCTGGCTCAGCGGGGGAGAGAAAGAGACCCAGTACTTC,CASSWLSGGEKETQYF,NA,TRBD2,TRBJ2-5,TRBV7-6
TGTGCCAGCAGCCGCCGACTAGCCCAAGGCAATGAGCAGTTCTTC,CASSRRLAQGNEQFF,NA,TRBD2,TRBJ2-1,TRBV4-2
TGTGCCAGCAGCCCGACTAGCGGGGTTTTGGCCGGGGAGCTGTTTTTT,CASSPTSGVLAGELFF,NA,TRBD2,TRBJ2-2,TRBV5-4
TGTGCCAGCAGTGAAGGGTGGACAGGGGTACAGACCCAGTACTTC,CASSEGWTGVQTQYF,once,TRBD1,TRBJ2-5,TRBV2
TGTGCCAGCAGCTTAGCCGGGGGCTCCTATAATTCACCCCTCCACTTT,CASSLAGGSYNSPLHF,NA,NA,TRBJ1-6,TRBV11-2
TGCGCCAGCAGTGGGACCGAACAGAATGGCAATCAGCCCCAGCATTTT,CASSGTEQNGNQPQHF,NA,NA,TRBJ1-5,TRBV10-2
TGTGCCAGCAGGACTGACAGATACACCGGGGAGCTGTTTTTT,CASRTDRYTGELFF,NA,NA,TRBJ2-2,TRBV2
TGTGCCAGCAGTCCGTGGGACAGAAAGACGGGTGGCTACACCTTC,CASSPWDRKTGGYTF,NA,TRBD1,TRBJ1-2,TRBV27
TGTGCCAGTAGTATATGGGGACCAAACTCCTACGAGCAGTACTTC,CASSIWGPNSYEQYF,NA,NA,TRBJ2-7,TRBV19
TGCGCCAGCAGCCAAGGGAGGGCAGCTAGGAGCAATCAGCCCCAGCATTTT,CASSQGRAARSNQPQHF,NA,NA,TRBJ1-5,TRBV4-1
TGCGCCAGCAGCCCCAAGACAGCAACTAATGAAAAACTGTTTTTT,CASSPKTATNEKLFF,NA,NA,TRBJ1-4,TRBV4-1